A single sample is the source of the 31 T cell receptor beta chains below, sequenced in a study of neurological immune-mediated disorders. MiXCR was run by TCRdb on the 5' RACE reads, yielding one entry per CDR3 protein. This sample has roughly 50,000 distinct CDR3 sequences, with about 25% found just once. Specimen: PBMCs. These receptors came from a woman in her seventies in good health.

This clonotype was recorded at least ten times. This chain connects TRBV12-3 or TRBV12-4 to TRBJ2-4; 10 bases are shared with TRBD2. The ends lost 6 bases at V and 8 bases at J; junction bases unmatched: 4. This CDR3 comprises 13 residues. The CDR3 nucleotides are TGTGCCAGCAGCACGACTAGCGGGTACATTCAGTACTTC. Amino acids: CASSTTSGYIQYF.

This clonotype is labeled medium-sized. This chain joins TRBV28 and TRBJ2-2, with a weak D call TRBD1 (5 bases). Germline values: CDR1 MDHEN, CDR2 SYDVKM. V lost 5 bases to trimming and J lost 5 bases, with 9 bases between them. The CDR3 covers 13 residues. In nucleotides, the CDR3 is TGTGCCAGCAGTCGAAGGGGTACCGGGGAGCTGTTTTTT. Amino acids: CASSRRGTGELFF.

The sample holds many counts of this clonotype. The chain uses TRBV20-1 and TRBJ1-1; 8 nucleotides agree with TRBD1. The CDR3 is made up of 13 amino acids. Germline V lookup: CDR1 DFQATT, CDR2 SNEGSKA (reference sequence). With V trimmed by 5 bases and J by 3 bases, 5 bases remained unmatched. The CDR3 region has the DNA TGCAGTGCTCGTCAGGGGGCGGACACTGAAGCTTTCTTT. Translation gives CSARQGADTEAFF.

The chain carries TRBV7-2 and TRBJ2-3, with 10 bases aligning to TRBD2. There are 18 residues in the CDR3. J gave up 3 bases and V 1 base, and 10 bases lay outside the gene matches. CDR1 and CDR2 (germline): SGHTA, FQGNSA. The CDR3 DNA reads TGTGCCAGCAGCTTAGTGGGTAGCGGGGGGCGGGGTACAGATACGCAGTATTTT. As protein: CASSLVGSGGRGTDTQYF. The full variable domain, with the rest looked up from reference TRBV7-2 and TRBJ2-3, is GAGVSQSPSNKVTEKGKDVELRCDPISGHTALYWYRQSLGQGLEFLIYFQGNSAPDKSGLPSDRFSAERTGGSVSTLTIQRTQQEDSAVYLCASSLVGSGGRGTDTQYFGPGTRLTVL.

Ten or more counts support this clonotype. This rearrangement joins TRBV6-2 or TRBV6-3 to TRBJ1-5; the D gene is possibly TRBD1 (6 bases). This CDR3 region has 15 residues. Trimming removed 6 bases at V and 6 bases at J, with 18 bases between. Germline values: CDR1 MNHEY, CDR2 SVGEGT. The CDR3, as DNA: TGTGCCAGCAGAGGGGGGGGACGTTTGTCTCAGCCCCAGCATTTT. Protein: CASRGGGRLSQPQHF.

This clonotype showed up just a few times. The rearrangement links TRBV20-1 to TRBJ2-3; 9 positions agree with TRBD2. V was pared by 5 bases and J by 2 bases, with 14 bases of the junction left unmatched. This CDR3 is 17 amino acids long. CDR1 and CDR2 (germline): DFQATT, SNEGSKA (reference sequence). The CDR3 loop reads CSASGAGREGPTDTQYF. The CDR3 nucleotides read TGCAGTGCTTCAGGGGCGGGGCGGGAGGGCCCCACAGATACGCAGTATTTT.

This chain uses TRBV10-3 with TRBJ2-7, with 8 bases fitting TRBD1. The CDR3 sequence is 15 residues long. V dropped 6 bases and J dropped 0; count of bases not matched to a gene: 7. The germline V gene encodes CDR1 ENHRY and CDR2 SYGVKD. The CDR3 nucleotides are TGTGCCATCAGCGGAAGGACAGGGAGCTCCTACGAGCAGTACTTC. It is translated as CAISGRTGSSYEQYF.

As concerns this clonotype: A read error is possible here, since a much larger clone lies one base away. This chain connects TRBV6-5 to TRBJ1-2; TRBD1 matches 10 bases. The junction had 11 bases not matched to a gene; V was cut back by 5 bases and J by 8 bases. Germline V gene data show CDR1 as MNHEY and CDR2 as SVGAGI. The CDR3 loop spans 15 amino acids. CDR3 in amino acids: CASSSGDRGIGGYTF. Here the CDR3 DNA reads TGTGCCAGCAGTAGTGGGGACAGGGGAATTGGAGGCTACACCTTC.

CDR3: CASSPYDRGYGYTF. CDR3 nucleotide sequence: TGTGCCAGCAGCCCATACGACAGGGGCTATGGCTACACCTTC. The chain carries TRBV7-2 and TRBJ1-2; the match to TRBD1 covers 8 bases. CDR1 is SGHTA, CDR2 FQGNSA, per germline. The CDR3 consists of 14 residues. J lost 4 bases, V lost 5 bases, and 6 bases had no gene match.

The chain recombines TRBV29-1 with TRBJ2-1; D perhaps matches TRBD1 (5 bases). The length of the CDR3 is 15 residues. Germline values: CDR1 SQVTM, CDR2 ANQGSEA. The V end lost 7 bases, the J end lost 9 bases, and 25 bases lay between the germline ends. The CDR3 protein is CSASIGRAGLGEQFF. The CDR3 DNA reads TGCAGCGCTTCCATTGGCAGGGCCGGGCTAGGTGAGCAGTTCTTC.

V is TRBV4-2 and J is TRBJ2-5, with D perhaps matching TRBD2 (6 bases). This CDR3 comprises 16 residues. Per germline, CDR1 LGHNA and CDR2 YNFKEQ. V was cut by 4 bases and J by 2 bases, with 17 bases left in between. CDR3 residues: CASSRRPAGPQETQYF. CDR3 sequence (DNA): TGTGCCAGCAGCCGCCGGCCCGCGGGGCCACAAGAGACCCAGTACTTC.

This clonotype has ten or more counts. J is TRBJ2-1 and V is TRBV5-1, with 16 nucleotides matching TRBD2. The CDR3 extends over 20 amino acids. Germline V CDR1 and CDR2: SGHRS, YFSETQ. Trimming removed 4 bases from V and 0 bases from J; junction bases left unmatched: 10. CDR3 nucleotide sequence: TGCGCCAGCAGCAGCTCCGGGACTAGCGGGAGGGCCCTCTCCTACAATGAGCAGTTCTTC. Translation gives CASSSSGTSGRALSYNEQFF.

This clonotype was seen at least ten times. V usage is TRBV20-1 and J usage is TRBJ1-1, with D tentatively TRBD1 (5 bases). V lost 1 base, J lost 2 bases, and 14 bases lay in between. The germline gives CDR1 DFQATT, CDR2 SNEGSKA (reference sequence). The CDR3 totals 15 residues. The DNA for the CDR3 is TGCAGTGCTAGAGCCCCCCAGCAGGGCAACACTGAAGCTTTCTTT. It encodes CSARAPQQGNTEAFF.

Many counts were recorded for this clonotype. V gene TRBV20-1 combines with J gene TRBJ2-3, with 8 bases fitting TRBD2. V shed 2 bases, J shed 0 bases, and the junction held 4 bases outside the gene matches. The germline V gene has CDR1 DFQATT and CDR2 SNEGSKA (reference sequence). The CDR3 loop spans 15 amino acids. CDR3 sequence reads: CSARHSGTSTDTQYF. The CDR3 DNA sequence: TGCAGTGCTAGACATAGCGGGACTAGCACAGATACGCAGTATTTT.

This clonotype occurred many times. The chain has TRBV5-5 and TRBJ2-2; D may match TRBD1 or TRBD2 (6 bases each). The CDR3 runs to 16 residues. CDR1 is SGHKS and CDR2 is YYEKEE in the germline V gene (reference sequence). The V end was cut by 4 bases, the J end by 8 bases, with 21 bases between. CDR3 nucleotide sequence: TGTGCCAGCAGCGTAGACCCGGGCAGGGGAGGTGGGGAGCTGTTTTTT. Translating gives CASSVDPGRGGGELFF.

This clonotype was recorded at least ten times. The V gene is TRBV7-2, the J gene TRBJ2-5; no clear D gene. Germline lookup yields CDR1 SGHTA and CDR2 FQGNSA. Trimming shortened V by 1 base and J by 7 bases, and 7 bases separated the two germline ends. There are 12 residues in the CDR3. DNA for the CDR3: TGTGCCAGCAGCTTAGAATGGGGGACCCAGTACTTC. It translates to CASSLEWGTQYF.

This clonotype occurred many times. This sequence joins TRBV5-1 and TRBJ1-2; tentatively, D is TRBD1 (5 bases). CDR3 length equals 13 residues. Trimming left V 4 bases short and J 2 bases short, with 9 bases between. Germline CDR1 is SGHRS and CDR2 is YFSETQ. The CDR3 sequence: CASSLGDNYGYTF. The CDR3 DNA follows: TGCGCCAGCAGCCTTGGGGACAACTATGGCTACACCTTC.

This clonotype showed up many times. The chain links TRBV29-1 to TRBJ2-1; 7 bases match TRBD1. This CDR3 region has 14 residues. The ends lost 6 bases at V and 7 bases at J; junction bases unmatched: 12. Looked up from germline, CDR1 is SQVTM and CDR2 is ANQGSEA. CDR3 residues: CSVAPGQSFNEQFF. CDR3 bases: TGCAGCGTCGCCCCGGGACAGTCATTTAATGAGCAGTTCTTC.

This clonotype was found many times. The J gene is TRBJ2-5, the V gene TRBV5-1; D may be TRBD1 (7 bases). Germline CDR1 is SGHRS and CDR2 is YFSETQ. The CDR3 totals 14 residues. V lost 4 bases and J 3 bases, leaving 13 bases between the germline ends. CDR3: CASSPQGGEETQYF. The CDR3 DNA reads as TGCGCCAGCAGCCCGCAGGGGGGCGAAGAGACCCAGTACTTC. Based on the CDR3 plus reference TRBV5-1 and TRBJ2-5, the full variable domain is KAGVTQTPRYLIKTRGQQVTLSCSPISGHRSVSWYQQTPGQGLQFLFEYFSETQRNKGNFPGRFSGRQFSNSRSEMNVSTLELGDSALYLCASSPQGGEETQYFGPGTRLLVL.

This clonotype was counted at least ten times. As DNA, the CDR3 is TGCGCCAGCAGCTTGGTAGACAATGAGCAGTTCTTC. Encoded protein: CASSLVDNEQFF. The chain recombines TRBV5-1 with TRBJ2-1; D not certain. CDR3 length: 12 amino acids. V was clipped by 0 bases and J by 5 bases, with 3 bases between them. Germline-derived CDR1 and CDR2 are SGHRS and YFSETQ.

About this clonotype: A much more abundant neighbour one base away suggests this may be a read error. The chain has TRBV10-3 and TRBJ2-3, with 11 positions matching TRBD1. The V gene's germline CDR1 is ENHRY and CDR2 SYGVKD. This CDR3 is 14 amino acids long. This CDR3 is CAIRAGTGGDTRYF. The DNA for the CDR3 is TGTGCCATCAGGGCCGGGACAGGGGGGGATACGCGGTATTTT.

The chain is built from TRBV30 and TRBJ1-2, with a tentative D call TRBD1 (6 bases). Trimming removed 4 bases from V and 4 bases from J, with 10 bases in between. Germline V gene sequence: CDR1 GTSNPN, CDR2 SVGIG (reference sequence). CDR3 length: 12 amino acids. The CDR3, as DNA: TGTGCCTGGAATGGGGGCGCCTATGGCTACACCTTC. Its protein product is CAWNGGAYGYTF.

This clonotype is termed medium-sized (0.01 to 0.1%). The chain employs TRBV29-1 and TRBJ1-5, with no clear D. The germline CDR1 and CDR2 sequences are SQVTM and ANQGSEA. V shed 4 bases and J shed 2 bases, with 6 bases lying between them. This CDR3 is 12 amino acids long. The CDR3 region has the DNA TGCAGCGTTGTCGTAGGCAATCAGCCCCAGCATTTT. As protein: CSVVVGNQPQHF.

V gene TRBV20-1 combines with J gene TRBJ2-1; TRBD2 agrees at 9 bases. The V gene's germline CDR1 is DFQATT and CDR2 SNEGSKA (reference sequence). CDR3 length: 14 residues. CDR3 sequence reads: CSGRAGGLPNEQFF. The CDR3 region has the DNA TGCAGCGGGAGAGCGGGGGGCCTACCTAATGAGCAGTTCTTC.

This clonotype was counted many times. The rearrangement links TRBV5-5 to TRBJ1-5, with 9 bases aligning to TRBD1. The CDR3 loop spans 14 amino acids. With V trimmed by 3 bases and J by 4 bases, 2 bases remained unmatched. Germline V lookup: CDR1 SGHKS, CDR2 YYEKEE (reference sequence). The CDR3 loop reads CASSYGTGNQPQHF. The DNA for the CDR3 is TGTGCCAGCAGCTACGGGACAGGGAATCAGCCCCAGCATTTT.

A few counts support this clonotype. The chain links TRBV20-1 to TRBJ1-2; D is uncertain. Per germline, CDR1 DFQATT and CDR2 SNEGSKA (reference sequence). CDR3 size: 12 residues. The V end lost 2 bases, the J end lost 10 bases, and 14 bases lay between the germline ends. CDR3 nucleotide sequence: TGCAGTGCTAGACGGGGTTTGGGCACCTACACCTTC. This encodes CSARRGLGTYTF.

This clonotype has ten or more counts. The chain combines TRBV5-1 with TRBJ2-2; D perhaps matches TRBD2 (6 bases). CDR3 size: 15 residues. In germline, CDR1 is SGHRS, CDR2 YFSETQ. The V gene lost 0 bases and the J gene lost 0 bases, with 6 bases spanning the gap. CDR3 nucleotides: TGCGCCAGCAGCTTGGGACTAGCGAACACCGGGGAGCTGTTTTTT. This codes for CASSLGLANTGELFF.

This clonotype occurred a few times. The chain is built from TRBV12-3 or TRBV12-4 and TRBJ1-2; D unclear. Trimming removed 5 bases from V and 7 bases from J, with 8 bases in between. CDR3 length equals 11 residues. CDR3 sequence: CASSPGSGYTF. Written as DNA, the CDR3 is TGTGCCAGCAGTCCTGGATCTGGCTACACCTTC.

The chain combines TRBV4-1 with TRBJ1-5, with 10 bases matching TRBD1. The germline V gene encodes CDR1 MGHRA and CDR2 YSYEKL. The CDR3 extends over 16 amino acids. The junction had 5 bases not matched to a gene; V was cut back by 2 bases and J by 4 bases. Here the CDR3 reads CASSQWGTGANQPQHF. The DNA of the CDR3 is TGCGCCAGCAGCCAATGGGGGACAGGGGCGAATCAGCCCCAGCATTTT.

This clonotype was counted at least ten times. The J gene is TRBJ2-2, the V gene TRBV24-1; no firm D call. The length of the CDR3 is 14 residues. Germline CDR1 is KGHDR and CDR2 is SFDVKD. Trimming pared 7 bases from V and 0 bases from J, leaving 8 bases between. CDR3 nucleotides: TGTGCCACCAGCCACCCACCGAACACCGGGGAGCTGTTTTTT. This translates into CATSHPPNTGELFF.

CDR3 protein: CASTDPGPTYEQYF. The CDR3 region has the DNA TGTGCCAGCACCGATCCGGGACCGACCTACGAGCAGTACTTC. This chain connects TRBV6-2 or TRBV6-3 to TRBJ2-7; D might be TRBD1 or TRBD2, each matching 5 bases. The CDR3 runs to 14 residues. Germline CDR1 reads MNHEY; CDR2 reads SVGEGT. The V and J ends lost 7 bases and 2 bases respectively, with 15 bases between them.